A selection of T cell receptor beta chains follows, all from one sample in a study of T cell responses to AZD1222 COVID-19 vaccine. Libraries were prepared by immunoSEQ multiplex PCR; TCRdb keeps only in-frame clonotypes and omits some of them. The table records approximately 60,000 clones, 84% of them present only once. The source material was peripheral blood, sampled on day 0 of AZD1222 vaccination. The receptors come from an adult in good health. The CDR3 runs from the conserved cysteine through the conserved F or W.

TRBJ2-3 | TRBV19 | CASSMKGEGWADTQYF
TRBJ2-1 | TRBV7-2 | CASSKGQGAYNEQFF
TRBJ1-1 | TRBV6-1 | CASSEVGTEAFF
TRBJ1-1 | TRBV29-1 | CSVRDKWNTEAFF
TRBJ2-3 | TRBV30 | CAWNGGGISFPQDTQYF
TRBJ2-2 | TRBV29-1 | CSVTGGQNTGELFF
TRBJ1-1 | TRBV18 | CASSPVSQGPNTEAFF
TRBJ2-3 | TRBV28 | CASRQGGQPDTQYF
TRBJ1-5 | TRBV5-8 | CASSLSGRSNQPQHF
TRBJ1-2 | TRBV6-2/TRBV6-3 | CASSWTGTYGYTF
TRBJ1-4 | TRBV3-1/TRBV3-2 | CASSRRPGFNEKLFF
TRBJ2-1 | TRBV6-5 | CASSYSDNEQFF
TRBJ2-2 | TRBV21-1 | CASSKADGLAGRRCWMNTGELFF
TRBJ1-5 | TRBV19 | CAIRAQADNQPQHF
TRBJ1-4 | TRBV30 | CAWSAWTGLDNNEKLFF
TRBJ2-7 | TRBV5-1 | CASSEGDKPYEQYF
TRBJ1-6 | TRBV6-1 | CASSGRLRGDNSPLHF
TRBJ2-1 | TRBV11-2 | CASTLSHEQFF
TRBJ1-2 | TRBV28 | CASSLRLYGYTF
TRBJ2-7 | TRBV5-4 | CASSLAGGSYEQYF